A selection of T cell receptor beta chains follows, all from one sample in a study of HIV-infected patients and healthy controls. TCRdb ran MiXCR on the 5' RACE reads and lists one entry per CDR3 protein. The repertoire consists of roughly 20,000 distinct CDR3 sequences, with about a sixth occurring once and the leading ten covering approximately 25%. Sequencing was performed on CD8+ T cells from blood. These receptors were collected from a human donor in good health. Each CDR3 is given with its conserved first and last residue. The D gene is left open where the match is weak. Clone size appears in some rows only: once, few, many, or a class for an expanded clone.

CDR3 DNA: TGTGCCAGCAGTGAATATGGCAGGGGGCGCGAGGACACTGAAGCTTTCTTT
CDR3 protein: CASSEYGRGREDTEAFF
clone size: NA
V gene: TRBV25-1
D gene: TRBD1
J gene: TRBJ1-1

CDR3 DNA: TGCGCCAGCAGCGGACAGGTTCCTGAAGCTTTCTTT
CDR3 protein: CASSGQVPEAFF
clone size: many
V gene: TRBV5-1
D gene: TRBD1
J gene: TRBJ1-1

CDR3 DNA: TGCGCCAGCAGCACGGGACAGGGCTACGAGCAGTACTTC
CDR3 protein: CASSTGQGYEQYF
clone size: NA
V gene: TRBV5-1
D gene: TRBD1
J gene: TRBJ2-7

CDR3 DNA: TGCAGCGTTTCGACAGGGAGGTTCACTGAAGCTTTCTTT
CDR3 protein: CSVSTGRFTEAFF
clone size: NA
V gene: TRBV29-1
D gene: TRBD1
J gene: TRBJ1-1

CDR3 DNA: TGTGCCAGCAGCTTTCCATCGACAGGGGAAGAGACCCAGTACTTC
CDR3 protein: CASSFPSTGEETQYF
clone size: medium-sized
V gene: TRBV7-9
D gene: TRBD1
J gene: TRBJ2-5

CDR3 DNA: TGCGCCAGCAGCCAAGGACTAGCGGGAGTAGACAATGAGCAGTTCTTC
CDR3 protein: CASSQGLAGVDNEQFF
clone size: medium-sized
V gene: TRBV4-3
D gene: TRBD2
J gene: TRBJ2-1

CDR3 DNA: TGTGCAGCCGGCCTCCCTCACGAGCAGTACTTC
CDR3 protein: CAAGLPHEQYF
clone size: NA
V gene: TRBV19
D gene: NA
J gene: TRBJ2-7

CDR3 DNA: TGTGCCAGCAGCTTAGCGTTCGGCGGGGAGCTCACAGATACGCAGTATTTT
CDR3 protein: CASSLAFGGELTDTQYF
clone size: few
V gene: TRBV7-9
D gene: NA
J gene: TRBJ2-3

CDR3 DNA: TGTGCCAGCGGGGGGGACTCCCAAGAGACCCAGTACTTC
CDR3 protein: CASGGDSQETQYF
clone size: medium-sized
V gene: TRBV6-1
D gene: TRBD2
J gene: TRBJ2-5

CDR3 DNA: TGTGCCTGGAGTCCGGGACTAGGGGCCAATGAGCAGTTCTTC
CDR3 protein: CAWSPGLGANEQFF
clone size: few
V gene: TRBV30
D gene: TRBD2
J gene: TRBJ2-1

CDR3 DNA: TGTGCCAGCAGCGTCGGAGGGTCCACTGAAGCTTTCTTT
CDR3 protein: CASSVGGSTEAFF
clone size: many
V gene: TRBV9
D gene: NA
J gene: TRBJ1-1

CDR3 DNA: TGTGCCAGCAGGGGGCCCCGGAGCCCAGATACGCAGTATTTT
CDR3 protein: CASRGPRSPDTQYF
clone size: NA
V gene: TRBV2
D gene: NA
J gene: TRBJ2-3

CDR3 DNA: TGTGCCAGTAGTCCGACAGGGAGGACTGAAGCTTTCTTT
CDR3 protein: CASSPTGRTEAFF
clone size: few
V gene: TRBV19
D gene: TRBD1
J gene: TRBJ1-1

CDR3 DNA: TGTGCCAGCAGTTTTTCATTAGCGGGGTTGGGGGAGTTCTTC
CDR3 protein: CASSFSLAGLGEFF
clone size: many
V gene: TRBV12-3/TRBV12-4
D gene: TRBD2
J gene: TRBJ2-1

CDR3 DNA: TGTGCCAGCAGTGAACCAGGACTAGCGGGGGGTAATGAGCAGTTCTTC
CDR3 protein: CASSEPGLAGGNEQFF
clone size: NA
V gene: TRBV2
D gene: TRBD2
J gene: TRBJ2-1

CDR3 DNA: TGTGCCAGCAGTGAAGCGCTTGCGGGAAAAAACTACAATGAGCAGTTCTTC
CDR3 protein: CASSEALAGKNYNEQFF
clone size: many
V gene: TRBV6-1
D gene: NA
J gene: TRBJ2-1

CDR3 DNA: TGTGCCAGCACTCTGGGCGGCCCCGGGGTGCTGTTTTTT
CDR3 protein: CASTLGGPGVLFF
clone size: NA
V gene: TRBV7-3
D gene: NA
J gene: TRBJ2-2

CDR3 DNA: TGTGCCAAAGCGGGCCCGTGCACTGAAGCTTTCTTT
CDR3 protein: CAKAGPCTEAFF
clone size: NA
V gene: TRBV5-3
D gene: NA
J gene: TRBJ1-1

CDR3 DNA: TGTGCCAGCAGCTCAGATCAGGGGTGGAACACTGAAGCTTTCTTT
CDR3 protein: CASSSDQGWNTEAFF
clone size: NA
V gene: TRBV7-9
D gene: NA
J gene: TRBJ1-1

CDR3 DNA: TGTGCCAGTAGTAGTGGGGCAGCGGCCCAAGGGGTTGGCACAGATACGCAGTATTTT
CDR3 protein: CASSSGAAAQGVGTDTQYF
clone size: many
V gene: TRBV19
D gene: NA
J gene: TRBJ2-3

CDR3 DNA: TGTGCCAGCATCCCGACAGGAGAGAACACTGAAGCTTTCTTT
CDR3 protein: CASIPTGENTEAFF
clone size: NA
V gene: TRBV4-2
D gene: NA
J gene: TRBJ1-1

CDR3 DNA: TGCAGTGCTAGAGAAATACATGGGCAGTTCTACGAGCAGTACTTC
CDR3 protein: CSAREIHGQFYEQYF
clone size: few
V gene: TRBV20-1
D gene: NA
J gene: TRBJ2-7

CDR3 DNA: TGCAGTGCCGCGGGCGGCAGGGGGTCCTACGAGCAGTACTTC
CDR3 protein: CSAAGGRGSYEQYF
clone size: large
V gene: TRBV20-1
D gene: TRBD1
J gene: TRBJ2-7

CDR3 DNA: TGTGCCAGCAGTTCAGACGCGGGACAGGCTAGGGAGACCCAGTACTTC
CDR3 protein: CASSSDAGQARETQYF
clone size: NA
V gene: TRBV28
D gene: TRBD1
J gene: TRBJ2-5

CDR3 DNA: TGTGCCAGCCATACCCGACAGGGGGCTGACTATGGCTACACCTTC
CDR3 protein: CASHTRQGADYGYTF
clone size: few
V gene: TRBV19
D gene: TRBD1
J gene: TRBJ1-2

CDR3 DNA: TGTGCCAGCAGCAAAGGGAGGACAGGGGTCGCAGATACGCAGTATTTT
CDR3 protein: CASSKGRTGVADTQYF
clone size: many
V gene: TRBV21-1
D gene: NA
J gene: TRBJ2-3

CDR3 DNA: TGTGCCAGCAGTGAAGAGGCGGGGGGTCAAGAGACCCAGTACTTC
CDR3 protein: CASSEEAGGQETQYF
clone size: many
V gene: TRBV6-1
D gene: TRBD2
J gene: TRBJ2-5

CDR3 DNA: TGCGCCAGCAGCCAAGGCTATGGAACTAGCCGCGTCTCAGCCGGGGAGCTGTTTTTT
CDR3 protein: CASSQGYGTSRVSAGELFF
clone size: many
V gene: TRBV4-3
D gene: NA
J gene: TRBJ2-2

CDR3 DNA: TGTGCCAGCAGCTTCCGACATTATGGCGAGCAGTACTTC
CDR3 protein: CASSFRHYGEQYF
clone size: many
V gene: TRBV7-3
D gene: NA
J gene: TRBJ2-7

CDR3 DNA: TGTGCCAGCAGACCCGGCCAGGGGGACACTGAAGCTTTCTTT
CDR3 protein: CASRPGQGDTEAFF
clone size: many
V gene: TRBV28
D gene: TRBD1
J gene: TRBJ1-1

CDR3 DNA: TGTGCTAGTGGCGGGACTAGCGGGAGTTACGAGCAGTACTTC
CDR3 protein: CASGGTSGSYEQYF
clone size: NA
V gene: TRBV12-5
D gene: TRBD2
J gene: TRBJ2-7

CDR3 DNA: TGTGCCAGCACCCGGACGGACTCCTATGGCTACACCTTC
CDR3 protein: CASTRTDSYGYTF
clone size: many
V gene: TRBV6-2/TRBV6-3
D gene: NA
J gene: TRBJ1-2

CDR3 DNA: TGTGCCAGTAAGACAGGAATGAACACTGAAGCTTTCTTT
CDR3 protein: CASKTGMNTEAFF
clone size: NA
V gene: TRBV19
D gene: NA
J gene: TRBJ1-1

CDR3 DNA: TGTGCCAGCAGCGGGCGACTAGCGGGGTCCCTCTCGGAGCAGTTCTTC
CDR3 protein: CASSGRLAGSLSEQFF
clone size: many
V gene: TRBV7-8
D gene: TRBD2
J gene: TRBJ2-1

CDR3 DNA: TGTGCCAGCAGCTTAACTCCGGGCCACGAGCAGTACTTC
CDR3 protein: CASSLTPGHEQYF
clone size: many
V gene: TRBV7-2
D gene: NA
J gene: TRBJ2-7

CDR3 DNA: TGTGCCAGCAAGTTTACGGGGGAGACCCAGTACTTC
CDR3 protein: CASKFTGETQYF
clone size: many
V gene: TRBV12-3/TRBV12-4
D gene: NA
J gene: TRBJ2-5

CDR3 DNA: TGTGCCAGCTCACCCGACCACAGGGACATGAACACTGAAGCTTTCTTT
CDR3 protein: CASSPDHRDMNTEAFF
clone size: medium-sized
V gene: TRBV18
D gene: NA
J gene: TRBJ1-1